This TCR beta chain stems from a study of blood T cell repertoires in COVID-19. Generated by immunoSEQ multiplex PCR, the TCRdb table keeps only in-frame clones and is missing some. The sample yields approximately 110,000 clones, around 86% seen once. CDR1 and CDR2 from the germline V gene are LNHDA and SQIVND (reference sequence). The CDR3 length is 16 residues. V dropped 5 bases and J dropped 0; count of bases not matched to a gene: 6. The chain recombines TRBV19 with TRBJ2-2; 7 positions match TRBD1. The source of this sequence is a man between 45 and 60 years old with acute or convalescent COVID-19. The sample was peripheral blood. CDR3 protein: CASSHDREPNTGELFF. CDR3 in DNA: TGTGCCAGTAGTCACGACAGGGAGCCGAACACCGGGGAGCTGTTTTTT.